The clone carrying this TCR beta chain was observed a few times. The age range of participants was roughly 18 to 90 years, with residence in approximately 25 US areas. V was pared by 9 bases and J by 1 base, with 13 bases between. The CDR3 length is 13 residues. Per the germline V gene, CDR1 is SGHNT and CDR2 is YYREEE (reference sequence). Per the original data handling: It was from reference gene primer amplification that nucleated cell counts were estimated. Sequencing was performed with immunoSEQ multiplex PCR; in TCRdb, only in-frame clones are kept and a portion is missing. The DNA was the basis for D and trimming; V, J and clone size are from that table. Of about 340,000 clones detected, 80% to 90% appear once; the ten largest clones hold around 4.5%. The data are from a study of blood T cell repertoires in COVID-19.

This sequence originates from a woman in her forties with acute COVID-19. The chain recombines TRBV5-4 with TRBJ1-1; possibly TRBD1 for D (6 bases). What was sequenced was PBMCs or T cells enriched from blood (not recorded which). The CDR3 protein is CATSGATNTEAFF. For the CDR3, the DNA is TGTGCCACCTCAGGGGCTACGAACACTGAAGCTTTCTTT.